Listed below are T cell receptor beta chains from one sample, sequenced in a study of T cell responses to AZD1222 COVID-19 vaccine. The protocol was immunoSEQ multiplex PCR, while the TCRdb copy is restricted to in-frame clones and leaves out a portion. The data hold 100,000 to 150,000 clones, with over 75% observed a single time. Here the sequenced sample was peripheral blood, taken on day 0 of AZD1222 vaccination. The receptors originated from an adult in good health. Each CDR3 is given without its conserved first and last residue. Each record gives: V gene, J gene, CDR3 protein.

V: TRBV6-5; J: TRBJ2-7; CDR3: ASSSRGYEQY
V: TRBV5-1; J: TRBJ2-3; CDR3: ASSYIGTGGADTQY
V: TRBV5-4; J: TRBJ2-2; CDR3: ASSPTSGGPNTGELF
V: TRBV5-6; J: TRBJ2-1; CDR3: ASSLLGRVYNEQF
V: TRBV5-6; J: TRBJ2-7; CDR3: ASSPPLAGGISYEQY
V: TRBV28; J: TRBJ2-1; CDR3: ASVGAGGPRDEQF
V: TRBV24-1; J: TRBJ2-1; CDR3: ATSERGLAVYNEQF
V: TRBV29-1; J: TRBJ2-3; CDR3: SGRYGTPQY
V: TRBV7-3; J: TRBJ2-1; CDR3: ASSSRGGRNEQF
V: TRBV3-1/TRBV3-2; J: TRBJ1-2; CDR3: ASSEGERSYT
V: TRBV6-5; J: TRBJ1-5; CDR3: ASREDLNSNQPQH
V: TRBV2; J: TRBJ2-7; CDR3: ASSEASYEQY
V: TRBV10-3; J: TRBJ1-2; CDR3: AIKGQGADGYT
V: TRBV12-3/TRBV12-4; J: TRBJ2-7; CDR3: ASSANRVEEQY
V: TRBV10-3; J: TRBJ1-1; CDR3: AISEPGANTEAF
V: TRBV7-9; J: TRBJ2-2; CDR3: ASSLPGTSGRTGELF
V: TRBV24-1; J: TRBJ2-2; CDR3: ATSRVGTGELF
V: TRBV5-1; J: TRBJ2-3; CDR3: ASSFFGSGASTDTQY
V: TRBV2; J: TRBJ1-4; CDR3: ASTKRWLHNEKLF
V: TRBV5-8; J: TRBJ1-2; CDR3: ASSPSATSGSNYGYT
V: TRBV29-1; J: TRBJ2-1; CDR3: SVDGEGEQGFFPPVYNEQF
V: TRBV3-1/TRBV3-2; J: TRBJ2-5; CDR3: ASSQGRLAGVRETQY
V: TRBV21-1; J: TRBJ2-7; CDR3: ASSKGANSPYEQY
V: TRBV6-5; J: TRBJ1-6; CDR3: ASSYSSWINSPLH
V: TRBV5-6; J: TRBJ2-5; CDR3: ASSLGGTQY
V: TRBV4-2; J: TRBJ1-5; CDR3: ASSQGGPGGNSNQPQH
V: TRBV29-1; J: TRBJ1-1; CDR3: SVEERGTGAF
V: TRBV7-5; J: TRBJ1-5; CDR3: VRSSPGTGRTGGPQH
V: TRBV29-1; J: TRBJ2-7; CDR3: SARQGSYEQY
V: TRBV28; J: TRBJ1-6; CDR3: ASSLEHSPLH
V: TRBV18; J: TRBJ1-2; CDR3: ASSPGVDRALGGYT
V: TRBV4-1; J: TRBJ2-7; CDR3: ASSQVTRQELSYEQY
V: TRBV6-5; J: TRBJ1-4; CDR3: ASSYSAANNEKLF
V: TRBV30; J: TRBJ1-2; CDR3: AWSRGIGGYT
V: TRBV3-1/TRBV3-2; J: TRBJ2-5; CDR3: ASSQTGIETQY
V: TRBV4-1; J: TRBJ1-5; CDR3: ASSPTLQGGNQPQH
V: TRBV29-1; J: TRBJ2-7; CDR3: SVSSGPYEQY
V: TRBV21-1; J: TRBJ2-7; CDR3: ASSNLRPASYEQY
V: TRBV27; J: TRBJ1-2; CDR3: ASSFTGSYGYT
V: TRBV10-3; J: TRBJ2-5; CDR3: AISESRTPLFGTQY
V: TRBV7-2; J: TRBJ1-5; CDR3: ASSPSLAQGLLEPQH
V: TRBV30; J: TRBJ2-2; CDR3: AWTAVGGTGELF